This T cell receptor (beta chain) was documented in a study of CD8 T cells in Susac syndrome. This clonotype was counted once. Germline-derived CDR1 and CDR2 are SEHNR and FQNEAQ (reference sequence). The length of the CDR3 is 15 residues. Trimming took off 5 bases at V and 4 bases at J, with 17 bases between the two ends. Random hexamers were used to reverse transcribe an amount of roughly 0.5 to 1 ug RNA. TCRdb independently ran MiXCR on the immunoSEQ multiplex PCR reads; one entry per CDR3 protein. This table holds 150,000 to 200,000 distinct CDR3 sequences, around 93% found once. Sample: CD4+ T cells from PBMCs. This clonotype was sampled from a human donor in good health. The chain employs TRBV7-9 and TRBJ1-2; TRBD1 might be the D (5 bases). Here the CDR3 DNA reads TGTGCCAGCAGCCCCCAGGGACGTGTGAGCTATGGCTACACCTTC. Its translation: CASSPQGRVSYGYTF.